This entry features one TCR beta chain sequence. The sample originates from a study of Ad26.COV2.S vaccination and SARS-CoV-2 variants. Study-level information: The authors gave Ad26.COV2.S intramuscularly, either once or twice 56 days apart.

Trimming shortened V by 5 bases and J by 0 bases, and 14 bases separated the two germline ends. Germline lookup yields CDR1 KGHSH and CDR2 LQKENI. This CDR3 is built from 16 residues. The table came from immunoSEQ multiplex PCR; TCRdb's copy has only in-frame clones and leaves some out. The sample carries over 400,000 clones, about 88% recorded once. Treatment noted: some 20 received Ad26.COV2.S at low or high dose, single or two shots; about 5 received placebo; per-sample allocation not given. Day 63 after the first vaccine or placebo injection was the time point for sampling. V is TRBV18 and J is TRBJ1-3, with D perhaps matching TRBD1 (5 bases). The sample consisted of peripheral blood, taken in a trial of Ad26.COV2.S vaccine versus placebo. The source of this sequence is a person between 18 and 65 years old who received the Ad26.COV2.S COVID-19 vaccine or a placebo. The CDR3 is CASSTTGDPSGNTIYF. The CDR3 DNA sequence: TGTGCCAGCTCAACCACCGGGGACCCCTCTGGAAACACCATATATTTT. Full variable domain (outside the CDR3, taken from reference TRBV18 and TRBJ1-3): NAGVMQNPRHLVRRRGQEARLRCSPMKGHSHVYWYRQLPEEGLKFMVYLQKENIIDESGMPKERFSAEFPKEGPSILRIQQVVRGDSAAYFCASSTTGDPSGNTIYFGEGSWLTVV.